What follows are 23 T cell receptor beta chains derived from one specimen sequenced in a study of cytomegalovirus exposure and HLA in healthy donors. The PCR had 60 Vbeta and 13 Jbeta primers. The assay was immunoSEQ multiplex PCR, and TCRdb's table has in-frame clones only and misses some. The sample has 250,000 to 350,000 clones, 70% to 90% seen once; the top ten hold around 4.2%. Sequences were obtained from PBMCs. These receptors were obtained from a middle-aged man in good health and CMV-seropositive.

The gene calls are TRBV7-9 and TRBJ1-2; D unclear. The CDR3 sequence is 14 residues long. Germline assignment: CDR1 SEHNR and CDR2 FQNEAQ (reference sequence). V was pared by 6 bases and J by 1 base, with 12 bases between. CDR3 region: CASRRLTDNYGYTF. For the CDR3, the DNA is TGTGCCAGCAGACGCCTAACAGATAACTATGGCTACACCTTC.

J is TRBJ2-5 and V is TRBV7-9; 13 nucleotides line up with TRBD2. Germline V gene data show CDR1 as SEHNR and CDR2 as FQNEAQ (reference sequence). V gave up 6 bases and J gave up 8 bases; unmatched junction bases: 9. The CDR3 consists of 15 residues. The CDR3 spells CASSSGTSGALTQYF. Written as DNA, the CDR3 is TGTGCCAGCAGTTCCGGGACTAGCGGGGCCCTAACCCAGTACTTC.

The chain links TRBV23-1 to TRBJ1-5; no firm D call. TRBV23-1 is annotated as an ORF whose role is uncertain. The CDR3 sequence is 16 residues long. V lost 0 bases and J 0 bases, leaving 9 bases between the germline ends. The CDR3 coding sequence is TGCGCCAGCAGTCAATCGTACAGTTATAGCAATCAGCCCCAGCATTTT. It encodes CASSQSYSYSNQPQHF.

This clone was counted a single time. J is TRBJ2-1 and V is TRBV28; 13 positions agree with TRBD2. Germline V gene lookup returns CDR1 MDHEN and CDR2 SYDVKM. V lost 6 bases, J lost 7 bases, and 6 bases stayed unmatched. This CDR3 has 15 amino acids. CDR3 coding DNA: TGTGCCAGCAGGTTACCGGGACTAGCGGGAAATGAGCAGTTCTTC. Amino acids: CASRLPGLAGNEQFF.

In this sample, this clone turned up once. The chain has TRBV6-1 and TRBJ2-4; tentatively, D is TRBD2 (6 bases). The CDR3 consists of 15 residues. Germline values: CDR1 MNHNS, CDR2 SASEGT. Between the trimmed V and J ends, which lost 2 bases and 5 bases, there was a span of 13 bases. CDR3 in DNA: TGTGCCAGCAGTGAACGGGGGATAAGCCAAAACATTCAGTACTTC. The encoded protein is CASSERGISQNIQYF.

The chain joins TRBV7-2 to TRBJ2-7; the match to TRBD1 covers 10 bases. The germline gives CDR1 SGHTA, CDR2 FQGNSA. V was clipped by 1 base and J by 4 bases; unmatched bases: 4. CDR3 length: 15 amino acids. The CDR3 spells CASSLVTGGSYEQYF. The CDR3 nucleotides are TGTGCCAGCAGCTTAGTGACAGGGGGCTCTTACGAGCAGTACTTC.

The DNA of the CDR3 is TGTGCCAGCAGCTTGGGGCAGGGTTACAATGAGCAGTTCTTC. It is translated as CASSLGQGYNEQFF. The chain recombines TRBV5-4 with TRBJ2-1, with a tentative D call TRBD1 (5 bases). V dropped 0 bases and J dropped 4 bases, with 8 bases sitting between them. This CDR3 spans 14 amino acids. CDR1 is SGHNT and CDR2 is YYREEE in the germline V gene (reference sequence).

The chain combines TRBV19 with TRBJ1-1, with D possibly matching TRBD1 (6 bases). Germline values: CDR1 LNHDA, CDR2 SQIVND (reference sequence). This CDR3 spans 15 amino acids. Trimming removed 1 base from V and 1 base from J, with 10 bases in between. The CDR3, as DNA: TGTGCCAGTAGTATAGCGGGACAAACGAACACTGAAGCTTTCTTT. Its protein product is CASSIAGQTNTEAFF. The entire variable domain, with the rest obtained from reference TRBV19 and TRBJ1-1, is as follows: DGGITQSPKYLFRKEGQNVTLSCEQNLNHDAMYWYRQDPGQGLRLIYYSQIVNDFQKGDIAEGYSVSREKKESFPLTVTSAQKNPTAFYLCASSIAGQTNTEAFFGQGTRLTVV.

J is TRBJ2-1 and V is TRBV2, with D possibly being TRBD1 (7 bases). The germline V gene has CDR1 SNHLY and CDR2 FYNNEI. CDR3 length: 12 amino acids. Deletions cut 6 bases from V and 7 bases from J, with 10 bases between. The CDR3 protein is CASRQGRNEQFF. The CDR3 region has the DNA TGTGCCAGCAGACAGGGGAGGAATGAGCAGTTCTTC. Based on the CDR3 plus reference TRBV2 and TRBJ2-1, the full variable domain is EPEVTQTPSHQVTQMGQEVILRCVPISNHLYFYWYRQILGQKVEFLVSFYNNEISEKSEIFDDQFSVERPDGSNFTLKIRSTKLEDSAMYFCASRQGRNEQFFGPGTRLTVL.

The chain combines TRBV7-9 with TRBJ1-1, with D hard to call. In germline, CDR1 is SEHNR, CDR2 FQNEAQ (reference sequence). Trimming removed 1 base at V and 3 bases at J, with 9 bases between. The CDR3 has 14 amino acids. The CDR3 is CASSLVGVDTEAFF. In DNA form, the CDR3 reads TGTGCCAGCAGCTTAGTCGGGGTGGACACTGAAGCTTTCTTT.

This rearrangement joins TRBV28 to TRBJ1-1, with TRBD1 matching 8 bases. Trimming took 6 bases from V and 0 from J; bases not matched to a gene: 6. Germline V lookup: CDR1 MDHEN, CDR2 SYDVKM. CDR3 length: 15 amino acids. CDR3: CASRGQGGMNTEAFF. The CDR3 bases are TGTGCCAGCAGAGGACAGGGAGGAATGAACACTGAAGCTTTCTTT.

V is TRBV9 and J is TRBJ2-3; D gene uncertain. V dropped 1 base and J dropped 2 bases, with 2 bases sitting between them. The length of the CDR3 is 12 residues. CDR1 and CDR2 from the germline V gene are SGDLS and YYNGEE. CDR3 nucleotides: TGTGCCAGCAGCGTATACACAGATACGCAGTATTTT. This codes for CASSVYTDTQYF.

This clone was observed a few times. J is TRBJ1-1 and V is TRBV28; the match to TRBD1 covers 7 bases. This CDR3 has 13 residues. After removal of 6 bases from V and 11 bases from J, the junction contained 12 bases not matched to a gene. The germline V gene encodes CDR1 MDHEN and CDR2 SYDVKM. This CDR3 is CASSFRGRVSAFF. CDR3 nucleotides: TGTGCCAGCAGCTTTAGGGGGCGAGTGAGCGCTTTCTTT.

This chain uses TRBV28 with TRBJ1-1; no clear D gene. Trimming removed 4 bases from V and 1 base from J, with 16 bases in between. This CDR3 contains 16 residues. CDR1 and CDR2 (germline): MDHEN, SYDVKM. DNA of the CDR3: TGTGCCAGCAGTTCCTTTATATCCAACAGGAACACTGAAGCTTTCTTT. Translating gives CASSSFISNRNTEAFF.

The V and J genes are TRBV7-9 and TRBJ2-3; 9 bases are shared with TRBD1. The junction had 7 bases not matched to a gene; V was cut back by 7 bases and J by 5 bases. Germline V CDR1 and CDR2: SEHNR, FQNEAQ (reference sequence). This CDR3 region has 14 residues. DNA of the CDR3: TGTGCCAGCACCCTCCGGACAGGGGTAGATACGCAGTATTTT. Translated, it gives CASTLRTGVDTQYF.

The chain joins TRBV19 to TRBJ2-7; 14 bases agree with TRBD2. V was pared by 4 bases and J by 6 bases, with 5 bases of the junction left unmatched. The CDR3 sequence is 15 residues long. Germline V gene lookup returns CDR1 LNHDA and CDR2 SQIVND (reference sequence). The CDR3: CASSRGLAGAREQYF. In nucleotides, the CDR3 is TGTGCCAGTAGTAGGGGACTAGCGGGAGCTCGCGAGCAGTACTTC.

The chain has TRBV5-1 and TRBJ1-2, with TRBD1 as a possible D gene (6 bases). The germline gives CDR1 SGHRS, CDR2 YFSETQ. V was cut by 4 bases and J by 4 bases, with 14 bases left in between. This CDR3 contains 14 residues. The CDR3 region is CASSPTGPIYGYTF. CDR3 nucleotides: TGCGCCAGCAGCCCGACAGGACCCATCTATGGCTACACCTTC.

This clone has more than one count but fewer than ten. The V and J genes are TRBV28 and TRBJ1-1; D ambiguous. The CDR3 has 13 amino acids. V was pared by 1 base and J by 5 bases, with 8 bases between. The germline V gene has CDR1 MDHEN and CDR2 SYDVKM. CDR3 protein: CASSLFPGTEAFF. The CDR3 nucleotides are TGTGCCAGCAGTTTATTCCCGGGGACTGAAGCTTTCTTT.

The DNA of the CDR3 is TGTGCCAGCAGCTCCAGTCGGCGGGTCCGAGCTTTCTTT. Encoded protein: CASSSSRRVRAFF. The chain recombines TRBV7-2 with TRBJ1-1; D ambiguous. CDR3 size: 13 residues. With 4 bases removed from V and 10 bases from J, the gap between germline ends came to 16 bases. The germline V gene encodes CDR1 SGHTA and CDR2 FQGNSA.

This chain uses TRBV18 with TRBJ2-5; the match to TRBD1 covers 7 bases. This CDR3 region has 14 residues. Losses at the gene ends were 3 bases for V and 4 bases for J; bases not matched to a gene: 5. The germline CDR1 and CDR2 sequences are KGHSH and LQKENI. CDR3 nucleotide sequence: TGTGCCAGCTCACCTACGACAGGGTTAGAGACCCAGTACTTC. Amino acid sequence: CASSPTTGLETQYF.

As for this clone: Additional DNA sequences in this sample encode the identical CDR3. The chain couples TRBV27 to TRBJ1-2; maybe TRBD1 (5 bases). The germline V gene has CDR1 MNHEY and CDR2 SMNVEV (reference sequence). Trimming shortened V by 0 bases and J by 3 bases, and 11 bases separated the two germline ends. CDR3 size: 15 residues. The CDR3 spells CASSLSPGLDYGYTF. The CDR3 coding sequence is TGTGCCAGCAGTTTATCCCCAGGGCTGGACTATGGCTACACCTTC.

The chain combines TRBV19 with TRBJ2-1; 13 bases map to TRBD2. Germline CDR1 LNHDA, CDR2 SQIVND (reference sequence). The CDR3 consists of 14 residues. Trimming removed 3 bases from V and 8 bases from J; junction bases left unmatched: 1. In nucleotides, the CDR3 is TGTGCCAGTAGTATTGGACTAGCGGGAGATGAGCAGTTCTTC. Protein: CASSIGLAGDEQFF.

V and J are TRBV9 and TRBJ1-5, with 7 bases fitting TRBD1. The germline gives CDR1 SGDLS, CDR2 YYNGEE. Trimming cost V 0 bases and J 4 bases; bases outside gene matches: 1. This CDR3 is 14 amino acids long. CDR3 bases: TGTGCCAGCAGCGTAGGGACAGGTAATCAGCCCCAGCATTTT. Protein product: CASSVGTGNQPQHF.